These 10 T cell receptor beta chains came from one sample sequenced in a study of blood T cell repertoires in COVID-19. Sequenced by immunoSEQ multiplex PCR; TCRdb stores in-frame clones only, minus some. Found here are about 140,000 clones, more than 60% of them singletons; the top ten hold roughly 8.6%. The material sequenced was peripheral blood. The source of these receptors is a woman aged 50 to 65 with active or convalescent COVID-19.

The V gene is TRBV3-1 (or the pseudogene TRBV3-2), the J gene TRBJ1-2; 7 bases fit TRBD1. The CDR3 spans 17 residues. In germline, CDR1 is LGHDT, CDR2 YNNKEL (reference sequence). Trimming took 0 bases from V and 0 from J; bases not matched to a gene: 7. The CDR3 DNA is TGTGCCAGCAGCCAAGATTGGGGACAGCTCTCTAACTATGGCTACACCTTC. It yields the protein CASSQDWGQLSNYGYTF.

This clone was seen only once. The genes are TRBV5-6 and TRBJ1-3; D uncertain. Trimming left V 3 bases short and J 2 bases short, with 12 bases between. CDR1 and CDR2 from the germline V gene are SGHDT and YYEEEE. This CDR3 comprises 15 residues. The CDR3 spells CASSSPTLAGNTIYF. Here the CDR3 DNA reads TGTGCCAGCAGCTCCCCGACACTGGCTGGAAACACCATATATTTT.

This clone showed up just once. The chain employs TRBV4-2 and TRBJ2-1, with 9 bases identical to TRBD2. The CDR3 is 14 residues long. Trimming took 6 bases from V and 5 from J; bases not matched to a gene: 5. Per germline, CDR1 LGHNA and CDR2 YNFKEQ. The CDR3 bases are TGTGCCAGCAGGGGGCGGGGGGGAAACAATGAGCAGTTCTTC. It encodes CASRGRGGNNEQFF.

In its sample, this clone was seen a few times. Here the CDR3 DNA reads TGTGCCATCAGGGATCCTAGCGGGGGCCGAAGGTGGGAGACCCAGTACTTC. Translated: CAIRDPSGGRRWETQYF. The chain carries TRBV10-3 and TRBJ2-5; 10 positions match TRBD2. V lost 6 bases and J lost 5; bases outside the gene matches: 15. Germline V lookup: CDR1 ENHRY, CDR2 SYGVKD. This CDR3 is 17 amino acids long.

The chain joins TRBV13 to TRBJ1-2; D possibly corresponds to TRBD1 (5 bases). The CDR3 has 14 amino acids. Germline CDR1 PRHDT, CDR2 FYEKMQ (reference sequence). Trimming stripped 0 bases from V and 7 bases from J, with 12 bases between. The CDR3 here is CASSLGSGGSGYTF. The CDR3 bases are TGTGCCAGCAGCTTAGGGAGTGGGGGGTCTGGCTACACCTTC.

The chain recombines TRBV28 with TRBJ1-5, with 8 bases fitting TRBD1. This CDR3 contains 15 residues. Germline-derived CDR1 and CDR2 are MDHEN and SYDVKM. J was trimmed by 4 bases and V by 6 bases; bases with no gene match: 8. The CDR3 DNA reads TGTGCCAGCAGCCCCCCGGACAGGGAAAATCAGCCCCAGCATTTT. Residues: CASSPPDRENQPQHF.

The chain links TRBV19 to TRBJ2-1; TRBD1 might be the D (6 bases). Germline V gene sequence: CDR1 LNHDA, CDR2 SQIVND (reference sequence). CDR3 size: 14 residues. Trimming shortened V by 9 bases and J by 4 bases, and 16 bases separated the two germline ends. The CDR3: CASTQGRGYNEQFF. The DNA of the CDR3 is TGTGCCAGCACACAGGGAAGGGGATACAATGAGCAGTTCTTC.

This chain uses TRBV6-6 with TRBJ2-5, with 13 bases lining up with TRBD2. Germline loops: CDR1 MNHNY, CDR2 SVGAGI (reference sequence). V lost 5 bases, J lost 5 bases, and 11 bases stayed unmatched. The CDR3 spans 17 residues. The CDR3 nucleotides are TGTGCCAGCAGTCAACGAGGACTAGCGGGAGTTCCCGAGACCCAGTACTTC. Its translation: CASSQRGLAGVPETQYF.

The rearrangement joins TRBV19 to TRBJ1-5; D possibly corresponds to TRBD1 (6 bases). The CDR3 runs to 15 residues. Trimming stripped 2 bases from V and 8 bases from J, with 16 bases between. CDR1 and CDR2 (germline): LNHDA, SQIVND (reference sequence). The DNA for the CDR3 is TGTGCCAGTAGTATACTTCGACAGGTTGACGAGCCCCAGCATTTT. It specifies CASSILRQVDEPQHF.

The rearrangement joins TRBV3-1 (or the pseudogene TRBV3-2) to TRBJ1-1; D not certain. Germline loops: CDR1 LGHDT, CDR2 YNNKEL (reference sequence). The V end lost 0 bases, the J end lost 2 bases, and 10 bases lay between the germline ends. CDR3 size: 15 residues. As DNA, the CDR3 is TGTGCCAGCAGCCAAGATCTGGCTTCCAACACTGAAGCTTTCTTT. Its translation is CASSQDLASNTEAFF.